These 9 T cell receptor beta chains came from one sample sequenced in a study of blood T cell repertoires in COVID-19. Generated by immunoSEQ multiplex PCR, the TCRdb table keeps only in-frame clones and is missing some. The profile shows around 240,000 clones, about 90% of them singletons. The sequencing sample was made of PBMCs or T cells enriched from blood (not recorded which). These receptors all stem from a human donor in a cohort exposed to, infected with or recovered from COVID-19 (not recorded which). The donor label of this sample is uncertain.

The chain uses TRBV18 and TRBJ2-7; possibly TRBD2 for D (5 bases). V was pared by 0 bases and J by 7 bases, with 10 bases between. CDR3 size: 13 residues. The germline CDR1 and CDR2 sequences are KGHSH and LQKENI. The CDR3 protein is CASSPPAGNEQYF. The CDR3, as DNA: TGTGCCAGCTCACCACCGGCCGGGAATGAGCAGTACTTC.

This chain links TRBV4-1 with TRBJ1-4, with no clear D. CDR3 length: 15 residues. Trimming cost V 2 bases and J 2 bases, with 9 bases left between them. Germline V gives CDR1 MGHRA, CDR2 YSYEKL. For the CDR3, the DNA is TGCGCCAGCAGCCAAAGTACCAGGACTAATGAAAAACTGTTTTTT. It is translated as CASSQSTRTNEKLFF.

This chain links TRBV3-1 (or the pseudogene TRBV3-2) with TRBJ2-1; 8 bases map to TRBD1. CDR1 and CDR2 from the germline V gene are LGHDT and YNNKEL (reference sequence). The CDR3 has 16 residues. Trimming removed 0 bases from V and 6 bases from J; junction bases left unmatched: 7. CDR3 region: CASSQEFGQGGNEQFF. The CDR3 region has the DNA TGTGCCAGCAGCCAAGAATTCGGACAGGGCGGCAATGAGCAGTTCTTC.

The gene calls are TRBV4-1 and TRBJ2-3; no definite D call. CDR3 length equals 12 residues. V lost 4 bases to trimming and J lost 4 bases, with 6 bases between them. In germline, CDR1 is MGHRA, CDR2 YSYEKL. The chain's CDR3 is CASSLVADTQYF. CDR3 nucleotide sequence: TGCGCCAGCAGCCTCGTCGCAGATACGCAGTATTTT.

The chain joins TRBV27 to TRBJ2-7; 8 bases align to TRBD2. V lost 7 bases, J lost 3 bases, and 8 bases stayed unmatched. The CDR3 consists of 14 residues. The V gene's germline CDR1 is MNHEY and CDR2 SMNVEV (reference sequence). The CDR3 protein is CASTSHGTSYEQYF. As DNA, the CDR3 is TGTGCCAGCACCTCCCACGGGACTAGCTACGAGCAGTACTTC.

The chain links TRBV15 to TRBJ2-7; D might be TRBD1 (6 bases). The V and J ends lost 0 bases and 6 bases respectively, with 6 bases between them. This CDR3 has 12 amino acids. From germline, CDR1 is LNHNV and CDR2 YYDKDF (reference sequence). CDR3 residues: CATSRETGEQYF. DNA for the CDR3: TGTGCCACCAGCAGAGAGACAGGCGAGCAGTACTTC.

Notes on this clone: The junction does not match germline at one end; this may be a read error. CDR3 sequence (DNA): TGTGCCAGCACTTACCTCTACGAGCAGTACTTC. Protein sequence: CASTYLYEQYF. The chain carries TRBV6-6 and TRBJ2-7; unclear D gene. The CDR3 spans 11 residues. Germline CDR1 reads MNHNY; CDR2 reads SVGAGI (reference sequence).

The V call is TRBV5-4, the J call TRBJ2-1, with 14 bases that match TRBD2. The ends lost 7 bases at V and 5 bases at J; junction bases unmatched: 5. This CDR3 spans 15 amino acids. CDR1 is SGHNT, CDR2 YYREEE, per germline (reference sequence). CDR3 sequence: CASRLAGGPNNEQFF. As DNA, the CDR3 is TGTGCCAGCCGACTAGCGGGGGGGCCGAACAATGAGCAGTTCTTC.

This clone was counted once. The chain links TRBV7-2 to TRBJ1-2; the D is unclear. Trimming took off 1 base at V and 3 bases at J, with 9 bases between the two ends. Germline V gene data show CDR1 as SGHTA and CDR2 as FQGNSA. The CDR3 covers 14 residues. The CDR3 DNA is TGTGCCAGCAGCTTAGGAATGGCGGACTATGGCTACACCTTC. It specifies CASSLGMADYGYTF.